This TCR beta chain was retrieved from a study of T cells in Graves' hyperthyroidism and ophthalmopathy. General study results and limits: Through a model of 13 V-J features, ophthalmopathy was separated from stable hyperthyroidism.

This clonotype was recorded many times. What it recognizes is unknown. This CDR3 comprises 13 residues. Germline V gene data show CDR1 as MGHRA and CDR2 as YSYEKL. Between the trimmed V and J ends, which lost 2 bases and 5 bases, there was a span of 6 bases. The hyperthyroidism was newly diagnosed and had lasted under 2 months; the patients were aged 18 to 65. The study collected blood at first hyperthyroidism diagnosis, before any ophthalmopathy symptoms arose. Amplification targeted TCR beta CDR3 regions from RNA transcripts. The HTBI set primed first-round TCR CDR3 RT-PCR. TCRdb fed the multiplex PCR reads into MiXCR, producing one record per CDR3 protein. The profile covers under 300,000 distinct CDR3 sequences, with about 25% appearing a single time and around 30% taken by the ten largest.

Input material: blood. The TCR sequence derives from a man in his forties with Graves' hyperthyroidism that later progressed to Graves' ophthalmopathy. V usage is TRBV4-1 and J usage is TRBJ2-2; no definite D call. CDR3 nucleotide sequence: TGCGCCAGCAGCCAATTGGGGACCGGGGAGCTGTTTTTT. It encodes CASSQLGTGELFF.